What follows is one TCR beta chain and its context. Authors' methods: Quantification of nucleated cells was approximated via reference gene primer amplification. Data came from immunoSEQ multiplex PCR; TCRdb stores just in-frame clones and leaves some out. That table furnishes V, J and clone size, whereas the DNA furnished D and trimming. The sample records about 120,000 clones, about four fifths being singletons. The sample is drawn from a study of blood T cell repertoires in COVID-19. Across the whole study: Samples came from the United States, Italy and Spain, spanning acute and convalescent COVID-19.

CDR1 is SGHNT and CDR2 is YENEEA in the germline V gene. V trimming: 5 bases; J trimming: 3 bases; junction bases outside the gene matches: 3. The CDR3 loop spans 13 amino acids. This chain uses TRBV11-3 with TRBJ1-2; 7 bases are shared with TRBD1. The TCR comes from a human donor in a cohort sampled during active COVID-19. The source material was peripheral blood. The CDR3 nucleotides are TGTGCCAGCAGCCTTGGACAGGACTATGGCTACACCTTC. Its protein is CASSLGQDYGYTF. The full variable domain, its missing parts supplied by reference TRBV11-3 and TRBJ1-2, is EAGVVQSPRYKIIEKKQPVAFWCNPISGHNTLYWYLQNLGQGPELLIRYENEEAVDDSQLPKDRFSAERLKGVDSTLKIQPAELGDSAVYLCASSLGQDYGYTFGSGTRLTVV.